The 21 T cell receptor beta chains below come from one sample, sequenced in a study of shared clonotypes between healthy human individuals. Generated by immunoSEQ multiplex PCR, the TCRdb table keeps only in-frame clones and is missing some. The table lists approximately 1.1 million clones, approximately 80% of them singletons. Sample: memory CD4+ T cells from PBMCs. Subset meaning: CD45RA-negative fraction. All receptors derive from a young man in good health. Some clones in this sample may be carry-over from other donors' samples.

Regarding this clone: Other DNA sequences in the same sample also yield this CDR3. The chain is built from TRBV7-2 and TRBJ2-2; D not resolved. Germline CDR1 reads SGHTA; CDR2 reads FQGNSA. Trimming removed 0 bases from V and 2 bases from J, with 4 bases in between. The CDR3 has 14 amino acids. The CDR3 loop reads CASSLAQNTGELFF. The CDR3 DNA reads TGTGCCAGCAGCTTAGCCCAAAACACCGGGGAGCTGTTTTTT.

The CDR3 coding sequence is TGCGCCAGCAGCTTTACCCCGGGACCCCAAGATACGCAGTATTTT. It is translated as CASSFTPGPQDTQYF. The rearrangement links TRBV5-1 to TRBJ2-3; D tentatively reads TRBD1 or TRBD2 (5 bases each). The CDR3 contains 15 residues. Per germline, CDR1 SGHRS and CDR2 YFSETQ. Trimming removed 2 bases from V and 5 bases from J, with 15 bases in between.

The V gene is TRBV2, the J gene TRBJ2-7, with D unclear. Germline-derived CDR1 and CDR2 are SNHLY and FYNNEI. Between the trimmed V and J ends, which lost 8 bases and 1 base, there was a span of 9 bases. CDR3 length: 12 amino acids. CDR3 amino acids: CASGRRSYEQYF. The CDR3 DNA reads TGTGCCAGCGGAAGGCGATCCTACGAGCAGTACTTC.

The rearrangement joins TRBV4-3 to TRBJ1-3, with 9 bases lining up with TRBD1. CDR1 is LGHNA, CDR2 YSLEER, per germline. The CDR3 runs to 16 residues. Losses at the gene ends were 3 bases for V and 7 bases for J; bases not matched to a gene: 10. The CDR3 loop reads CASSQDTGGWRNTIYF. The CDR3 DNA sequence: TGCGCCAGCAGCCAGGATACAGGGGGCTGGAGGAACACCATATATTTT.

The table lists this clone with a count of one. J is TRBJ1-1 and V is TRBV11-1; no clear D. Germline V gene lookup returns CDR1 SGHAT and CDR2 FQDESV (reference sequence). This CDR3 has 14 residues. Trimming shortened V by 6 bases and J by 6 bases, and 17 bases separated the two germline ends. The CDR3 nucleotides read TGTGCCAGCAGACTAGGTTGGAGTAGCGCTGAAGCTTTCTTT. Translating it yields CASRLGWSSAEAFF.

This chain joins TRBV9 and TRBJ2-3, with D perhaps matching TRBD1 (6 bases). Germline loops: CDR1 SGDLS, CDR2 YYNGEE. CDR3 length: 14 amino acids. V lost 5 bases and J 6 bases, leaving 16 bases between the germline ends. CDR3 in amino acids: CASSSQGESDTQYF. In nucleotides, the CDR3 is TGTGCCAGCAGTTCACAGGGAGAGAGCGATACGCAGTATTTT. Supplemented by reference TRBV9 and TRBJ2-3, the full variable domain reads DSGVTQTPKHLITATGQRVTLRCSPRSGDLSVYWYQQSLDQGLQFLIQYYNGEERAKGNILERFSAQQFPDLHSELNLSSLELGDSALYFCASSSQGESDTQYFGPGTRLTVL.

Of note for this clone: Other DNA sequences from this sample encode an identical CDR3 as well. The CDR3 bases are TGCGCCAGCAGCGACTTGGAGACCCAGTACTTC. Translated: CASSDLETQYF. The V and J genes are TRBV5-1 and TRBJ2-5; no clear D. CDR3 length: 11 amino acids. Germline-derived CDR1 and CDR2 are SGHRS and YFSETQ. V gave up 4 bases and J gave up 5 bases, with 6 bases separating them.

As for this clone: Other DNA sequences of this sample code for an identical CDR3. The rearrangement joins TRBV9 to TRBJ2-5; D is undetermined. The CDR3 has 12 residues. The V gene lost 4 bases and the J gene lost 5 bases, with 9 bases spanning the gap. Germline assignment: CDR1 SGDLS and CDR2 YYNGEE. The CDR3 DNA reads as TGTGCCAGCAGCCCTCAAGGGGAGACCCAGTACTTC. Residues: CASSPQGETQYF.

This clone was detected once. The chain combines TRBV10-3 with TRBJ1-5; tentatively, D is TRBD1 (6 bases). The V gene lost 4 bases and the J gene lost 3 bases, with 19 bases spanning the gap. The CDR3 spans 17 residues. Germline loops: CDR1 ENHRY, CDR2 SYGVKD. The CDR3 loop reads CAISGSGTQPLNQPQHF. The CDR3 DNA reads TGTGCCATCAGTGGATCCGGGACACAGCCGCTCAATCAGCCCCAGCATTTT.

This chain joins TRBV5-1 and TRBJ1-2; D may be TRBD1 (6 bases). V lost 4 bases and J lost 5, with 18 bases in between. Germline V gene data show CDR1 as SGHRS and CDR2 as YFSETQ. The length of the CDR3 is 15 residues. DNA of the CDR3: TGCGCCAGCAGCCTAAACAGGGCAGGGCAGTATGGCTACACCTTC. The encoded protein is CASSLNRAGQYGYTF.

The chain employs TRBV6-1 and TRBJ2-1; no reliable D call. V gave up 2 bases and J gave up 0 bases, with 11 bases separating them. There are 16 residues in the CDR3. From germline, CDR1 is MNHNS and CDR2 SASEGT. The CDR3 nucleotides are TGTGCCAGCAGTGAAAGGGCGAGGAGCTCCTACAATGAGCAGTTCTTC. Translated, it gives CASSERARSSYNEQFF.

The chain combines TRBV28 with TRBJ2-1, with 7 bases fitting TRBD2. The CDR3 spans 18 residues. V dropped 4 bases and J dropped 9; count of bases not matched to a gene: 21. Germline CDR1 reads MDHEN; CDR2 reads SYDVKM. DNA of the CDR3: TGTGCCAGCAGTTACCACCTGTTTTTAGGGAGGGCTACACCTGAGCAGTTCTTC. Amino acid sequence: CASSYHLFLGRATPEQFF.

On this clone itself: This may be a read error: a much more frequent sequence differs by one nucleotide. V and J are TRBV7-6 and TRBJ1-5; no clear D. Germline lookup yields CDR1 SGHVS and CDR2 FNYEAQ. The CDR3 runs to 12 residues. Trimming pared 2 bases from V and 3 bases from J, leaving 2 bases between. Here the CDR3 reads CASSLTNQPQHF. CDR3 sequence (DNA): TGTGCCAGCAGCTTAACCAATCAGCCCCAGCATTTT. The complete variable domain, with remaining parts taken from reference TRBV7-6 and TRBJ1-5, reads GAGVSQSPRYKVTKRGQDVALRCDPISGHVSLYWYRQALGQGPEFLTYFNYEAQQDKSGLPNDRFSAERPEGSISTLTIQRTEQRDSAMYRCASSLTNQPQHFGDGTRLSIL.

The genes are TRBV28 and TRBJ2-3; perhaps TRBD2 as D (6 bases). CDR1 is MDHEN and CDR2 is SYDVKM in the germline V gene. This CDR3 comprises 14 residues. Trimming cost V 5 bases and J 5 bases, with 14 bases left between them. CDR3 region: CASSLPGSRDTQYF. The CDR3 DNA is TGTGCCAGCAGTCTCCCCGGGAGCCGAGATACGCAGTATTTT.

This sequence joins TRBV5-6 and TRBJ2-3, with 7 bases identical to TRBD1. This CDR3 region has 15 residues. Looked up from germline, CDR1 is SGHDT and CDR2 is YYEEEE. The trim removed 3 bases at V and 0 bases at J, leaving 4 bases unmatched. In DNA form, the CDR3 reads TGTGCCAGCAGCTCAGGGGGTTTTAGCACAGATACGCAGTATTTT. Residues: CASSSGGFSTDTQYF.

The chain combines TRBV4-2 with TRBJ2-5; 8 nucleotides match TRBD2. J gave up 5 bases and V 1 base, and 0 bases lay outside the gene matches. Germline-derived CDR1 and CDR2 are LGHNA and YNFKEQ. The CDR3 is 13 residues long. The CDR3 reads CASSQVAGETQYF. The CDR3 nucleotides are TGTGCCAGCAGCCAAGTAGCGGGGGAGACCCAGTACTTC.

The rearrangement links TRBV6-6 to TRBJ1-6; 9 nucleotides agree with TRBD1. Germline CDR1 MNHNY, CDR2 SVGAGI (reference sequence). Trimming at V came to 4 bases and at J to 7 bases, leaving 2 bases not matched to a gene. The CDR3 totals 14 residues. CDR3 sequence (DNA): TGTGCCAGCAGTTTGGGACAGGGCAATTCACCCCTCCACTTT. It translates to CASSLGQGNSPLHF.

The chain combines TRBV21-1 with TRBJ1-1; the DNA was not compared with TRBD1, the D call given in the table. TRBV21-1 is a recognized pseudogene. The CDR3 length is 16 residues. CDR3 region: CASSPRGRGRSTEAFF. The CDR3 DNA reads as TGTGCCAGCAGCCCCCGAGGAAGGGGGCGAAGCACTGAAGCTTTCTTT.

V is TRBV28 and J is TRBJ2-1; 9 bases map to TRBD2. Per the germline V gene, CDR1 is MDHEN and CDR2 is SYDVKM. The V and J ends lost 2 bases and 9 bases, in that order; junction bases with no gene match: 8. CDR3 length: 15 amino acids. The DNA of the CDR3 is TGTGCCAGCAGTTTAGCGGGAGGGCGGTCTAGTGAGCAGTTCTTC. It is translated as CASSLAGGRSSEQFF. The full variable domain, with the rest looked up from reference TRBV28 and TRBJ2-1, is DVKVTQSSRYLVKRTGEKVFLECVQDMDHENMFWYRQDPGLGLRLIYFSYDVKMKEKGDIPEGYSVSREKKERFSLILESASTNQTSMYLCASSLAGGRSSEQFFGPGTRLTVL.

The chain joins TRBV18 to TRBJ1-5; 7 bases are a match to TRBD1. Germline CDR1 KGHSH, CDR2 LQKENI. The V and J ends lost 6 bases and 7 bases, in that order; junction bases with no gene match: 12. CDR3 size: 15 residues. The CDR3 spells CASSLQTGKFQPQHF. In nucleotides, the CDR3 is TGTGCCAGCTCGCTCCAGACAGGGAAATTCCAGCCCCAGCATTTT.

The chain employs TRBV5-6 and TRBJ1-2, with D perhaps TRBD1 (5 bases). Germline CDR1 reads SGHDT; CDR2 reads YYEEEE. This CDR3 spans 13 amino acids. With 3 bases removed from V and 4 bases from J, the gap between germline ends came to 10 bases. The CDR3 DNA is TGTGCCAGCAGCTGGGGCTCGGCCTATGGCTACACCTTC. Its protein is CASSWGSAYGYTF.